This T cell receptor (beta chain) was documented in a study of blood T cell repertoires in COVID-19. Whole-study context: Some COVID-19 samples were acute and others convalescent; all came from the United States, Italy and Spain.

Original processing methods: Amplifying reference gene primers gave estimates of nucleated cell counts. Sequenced by immunoSEQ multiplex PCR; TCRdb stores in-frame clones only, minus some. V, J and clone size derive from that table, while D and trimming were established from the DNA sequence. The profile shows under 150,000 clones, 70% to 90% of them singletons. In its sample, this clone was seen once. Recruited during active infection, patients (from Seattle) were subsequently followed longitudinally. V lost 0 bases and J 3 bases, leaving 12 bases between the germline ends. In germline, CDR1 is SGDLS, CDR2 YYNGEE. There are 15 residues in the CDR3.

This TCR was recovered from a woman aged 55-75 years with COVID-19, enrolled during active disease. The specimen sequenced was peripheral blood. The chain employs TRBV9 and TRBJ1-1; perhaps TRBD1 as D (5 bases). In DNA form, the CDR3 reads TGTGCCAGCAGCGTAGCTGAGACAGCCTACACTGAAGCTTTCTTT. It encodes CASSVAETAYTEAFF.